This paragraph reports one T cell receptor beta chain. This clonotype has ten or more counts. Its binding antigen is unknown. Qualities for individual bases were not recorded, and no much larger clone is one base off. The sample belongs to a study of T cells in Graves' hyperthyroidism and ophthalmopathy (dated by TCRdb to 2018 to 2020). With regard to the full study: Peripheral blood was collected at initial diagnosis, before any treatment. TCR V-J signatures able to tell the groups apart were searched for in a discovery cohort of 100 patients, of whom over 40 had Graves' ophthalmopathy and roughly 59 had stable Graves' hyperthyroidism. An independent validation cohort of around 19 hyperthyroidism patients and some 15 patients who later progressed to ophthalmopathy tested prospective prediction of ophthalmopathy. The 100 or so discovery patients were divided at random into training and test sets in a 7:3 ratio. The study also compared thyroid tissue and blood T-cell repertoires from roughly 6 Graves' hyperthyroidism patients. After sampling, hyperthyroidism patients received methimazole starting at 30 mg daily, and ophthalmopathy patients received high-dose intravenous methylprednisolone. According to the paper, TCR Vbeta CDR3 sequencing was carried out on more than 120 peripheral blood samples, which came from over 40 ophthalmopathy, approximately 72 hyperthyroidism and roughly 17 progressor patients. The study at large found these results: Ophthalmopathy was separated from stable hyperthyroidism by a 13 V-J signature model, with over 85% sensitivity and roughly 81% specificity obtained in cross-validation and 80%/75% obtained in testing. Most expanded thyroid clonotypes (frequency above 0.001) were also found in blood, which suggests that blood repertoires may mirror thyroid immune responses. Sample size was not statistically predetermined, and blinding of investigators to group allocation was not performed. In validation, the model predicted progression to ophthalmopathy with about 71% sensitivity and less than 75% specificity, a median of approximately 6.5 months before onset.

The CDR1 and CDR2 encoded by the germline V gene (reference sequence) are SEHNR and FQNEAQ. Its CDR3 holds 13 amino acids, cysteine through phenylalanine. Just the 39-base CDR3 DNA is kept, in frame starting at base 1. V lost 6 bases and J lost 5 bases; the stretch between them is 10 bases long. TCR beta CDR3 regions were amplified from RNA transcripts. A first-round RT-PCR of the TCR CDR3 used the HTBI primer set with the Qiagen OneStep RT-PCR kit. A second multiplex PCR round built the libraries, followed by size selection and purification. Paired-end sequencing of the libraries was performed with 100 bp reads on an Illumina HiSeq2000. The original pipeline was this. SOAPnuke was used to process the raw data, throwing out any read that contained adapters or uncalled bases, had a mean Phred below 15, or lacked an exact constant-primer or identifier match. High-quality paired reads were merged using COPE v1.2.5, and each unique nucleotide sequence was defined as a clonotype. MiTCR v1.1 was used to align the clonotypes against IMGT TRBV, TRBD and TRBJ reference segments. Analysis was restricted to V-J combinations with a frequency above 0.0001, which covered approximately 99% of repertoires. A TCS score was defined as the ratio between F50 (clonal expansion) and ExV (chaos), using BLOSUM62-based TCRdist between CDR3 peptides within each V-J. Welch's t-statistics and random forest reduced fewer than 550 V-J features to about 12, which were used in a naive Bayes classifier (R e1071). Starting from the raw public reads, TCRdb applied fastp trimming at Q25, assembled clones with MiXCR and retained in-frame beta chains. Each CDR3 protein appears once, grouped with its most common genes and DNA. None of the V and J calls come from the authors' own analysis; TCRdb made them. Counted in this sample were about 480,000 distinct CDR3 sequences; around 15% of them appeared once. Around 17% of the sample is held by the ten biggest clonotypes.

Stable Graves' hyperthyroidism was defined as the absence of progression to ophthalmopathy over 18 months of follow-up. Hyperthyroidism patients were newly diagnosed, with disease duration under 2 months, and aged 18 to 65 years. Any patient with an uncontrolled infection, another autoimmune disease, pregnancy or lactation was excluded. Diagnoses were based on clinical symptoms, serum thyroxine and TRAb, thyroid ultrasound and orbital computed tomography. PBMCs were isolated from more than 9 ml of fresh peripheral blood by Ficoll-Paque density gradient centrifugation. Trizol reagent was used to extract total RNA, and RNA quality was then checked on an Agilent 2100 Bioanalyzer.

Rearrangement joined TRBV7-9 to TRBJ1-4, and the D gene may be TRBD1, 5 bases matching. The sequencing sample was made of blood. The clonotype originates from a woman between 18 and 30 years old with Graves' hyperthyroidism. The CDR3 has the sequence CASRGGKNEKLFF. The nucleotides read TGTGCCAGCAGGGGGGGGAAAAATGAAAAACTGTTTTTT.